This T cell receptor beta chain was sequenced for a study of cytomegalovirus exposure and HLA in healthy donors. This CDR3 region has 11 residues. Trimming shortened V by 5 bases and J by 8 bases, and 12 bases separated the two germline ends. CDR1 and CDR2 from the germline V gene are GTSNPN and SVGIG (reference sequence). Worth noting for this clone: No antigen is known for it.

Study outcomes and limitations: When presence/absence was analysed, sequencing depth was taken to be roughly uniform across donors. The Asian-associated ancestry cluster reportedly had fewer N-insertions than the approximately 700-donor mean in a later analysis. Earlier results showed most TCR beta V segments being productive about 87% or about 30% of the time. High specificity and sensitivity for cytomegalovirus status were reported for the classifier.

The PCR used 60 Vbeta and 13 Jbeta primers. Data came from immunoSEQ multiplex PCR; TCRdb stores just in-frame clones and leaves some out. The table shows 100,000 to 150,000 clones, with roughly 70% occurring only once. Sequenced sample: PBMCs. The genes are TRBV30 and TRBJ1-2; no reliable D call. This clonotype was sampled from a man in his forties or fifties in good health and CMV-seropositive. The CDR3 loop is CAWETAGGYTF. The CDR3 DNA reads TGTGCCTGGGAAACGGCGGGGGGCTACACCTTC.